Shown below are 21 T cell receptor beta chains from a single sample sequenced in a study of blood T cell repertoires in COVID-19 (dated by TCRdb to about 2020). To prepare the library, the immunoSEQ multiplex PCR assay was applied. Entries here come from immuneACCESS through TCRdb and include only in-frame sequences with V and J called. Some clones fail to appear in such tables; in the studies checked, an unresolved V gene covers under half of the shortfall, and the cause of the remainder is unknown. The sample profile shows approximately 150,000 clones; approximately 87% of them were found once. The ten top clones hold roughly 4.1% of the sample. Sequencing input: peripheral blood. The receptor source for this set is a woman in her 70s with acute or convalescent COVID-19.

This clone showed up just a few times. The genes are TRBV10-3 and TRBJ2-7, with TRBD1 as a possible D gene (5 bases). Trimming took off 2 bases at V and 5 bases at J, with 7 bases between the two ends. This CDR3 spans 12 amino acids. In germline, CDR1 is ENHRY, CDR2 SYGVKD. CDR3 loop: CAISERGNEQYF. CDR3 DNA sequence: TGTGCCATCAGTGAGAGGGGTAACGAGCAGTACTTC.

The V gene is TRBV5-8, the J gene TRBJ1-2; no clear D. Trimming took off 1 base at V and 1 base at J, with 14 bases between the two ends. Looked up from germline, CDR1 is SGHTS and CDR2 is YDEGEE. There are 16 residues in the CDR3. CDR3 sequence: CASSLLLTGFNYGYTF. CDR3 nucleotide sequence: TGTGCCAGCAGCTTGCTCCTGACTGGATTTAACTATGGCTACACCTTC.

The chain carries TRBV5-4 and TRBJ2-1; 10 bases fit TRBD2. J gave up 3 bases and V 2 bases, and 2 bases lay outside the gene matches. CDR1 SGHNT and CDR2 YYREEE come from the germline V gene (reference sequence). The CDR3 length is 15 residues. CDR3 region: CASSFRLAGYNEQFF. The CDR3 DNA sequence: TGTGCCAGCAGCTTTAGACTAGCGGGCTACAATGAGCAGTTCTTC.

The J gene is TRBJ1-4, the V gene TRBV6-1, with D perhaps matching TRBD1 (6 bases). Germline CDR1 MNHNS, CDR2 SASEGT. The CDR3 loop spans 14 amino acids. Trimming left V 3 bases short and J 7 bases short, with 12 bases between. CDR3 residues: CASSEGATSEKLFF. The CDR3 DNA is TGTGCCAGCAGTGAGGGGGCGACGAGTGAAAAACTGTTTTTT.

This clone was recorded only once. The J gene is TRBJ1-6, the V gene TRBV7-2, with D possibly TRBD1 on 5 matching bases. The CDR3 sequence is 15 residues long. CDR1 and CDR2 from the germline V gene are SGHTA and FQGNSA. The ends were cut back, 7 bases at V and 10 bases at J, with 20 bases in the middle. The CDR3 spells CASTIESGGWSPLHF. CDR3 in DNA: TGTGCCAGCACCATAGAGTCTGGGGGGTGGTCACCCCTCCACTTT. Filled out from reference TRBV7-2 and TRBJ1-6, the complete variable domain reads GAGVSQSPSNKVTEKGKDVELRCDPISGHTALYWYRQSLGQGLEFLIYFQGNSAPDKSGLPSDRFSAERTGGSVSTLTIQRTQQEDSAVYLCASTIESGGWSPLHFGNGTRLTVT.

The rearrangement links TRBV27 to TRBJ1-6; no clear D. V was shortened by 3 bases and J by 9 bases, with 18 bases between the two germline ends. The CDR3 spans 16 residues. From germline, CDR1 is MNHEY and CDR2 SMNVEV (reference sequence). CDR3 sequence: CASSFSPPVGGSPLHF. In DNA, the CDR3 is TGTGCCAGCAGTTTTAGCCCTCCCGTCGGAGGTTCACCCCTCCACTTT.

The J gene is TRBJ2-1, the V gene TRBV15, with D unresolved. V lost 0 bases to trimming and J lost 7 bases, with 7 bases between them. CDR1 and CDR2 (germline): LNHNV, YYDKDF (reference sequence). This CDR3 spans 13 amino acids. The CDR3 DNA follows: TGTGCCACCAGCAGAGATCGGTCAAATGAGCAGTTCTTC. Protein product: CATSRDRSNEQFF.

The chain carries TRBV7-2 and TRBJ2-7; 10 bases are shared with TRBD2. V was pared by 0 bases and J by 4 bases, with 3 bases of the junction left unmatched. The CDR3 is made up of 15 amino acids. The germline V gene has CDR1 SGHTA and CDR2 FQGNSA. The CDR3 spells CASSLAASGSYEQYF. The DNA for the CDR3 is TGTGCCAGCAGCTTAGCCGCTAGCGGGAGTTACGAGCAGTACTTC.

The CDR3 sequence: CASSQEGRWGTDTQYF. For the CDR3, the DNA is TGCGCCAGCAGCCAAGAAGGCAGGTGGGGCACAGATACGCAGTATTTT. The rearrangement joins TRBV4-1 to TRBJ2-3; no definite D call. The CDR3 length is 16 residues. CDR1 and CDR2 from the germline V gene are MGHRA and YSYEKL. Deletions cut 0 bases from V and 1 base from J, with 11 bases between.

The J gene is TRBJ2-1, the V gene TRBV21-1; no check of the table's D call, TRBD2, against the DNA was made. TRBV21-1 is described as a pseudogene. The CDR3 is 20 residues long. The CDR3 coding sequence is TGTGCCAGCAGCAAACCCCCTAGCGGGAGGACAATTAGCTCCTACAATGAGCAGTTCTTC. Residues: CASSKPPSGRTISSYNEQFF.

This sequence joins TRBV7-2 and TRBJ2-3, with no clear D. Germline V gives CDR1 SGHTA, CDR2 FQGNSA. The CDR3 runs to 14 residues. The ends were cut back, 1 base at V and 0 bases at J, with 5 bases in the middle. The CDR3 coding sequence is TGTGCCAGCAGCTTAGTCTTGAGCACAGATACGCAGTATTTT. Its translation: CASSLVLSTDTQYF.

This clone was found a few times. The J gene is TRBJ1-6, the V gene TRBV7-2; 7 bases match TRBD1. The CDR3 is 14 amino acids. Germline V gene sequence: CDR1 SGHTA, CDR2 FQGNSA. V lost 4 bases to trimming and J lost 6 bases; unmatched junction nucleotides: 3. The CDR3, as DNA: TGTGCCAGCAGCTCGACAGGGCGTAATTCACCCCTCCACTTT. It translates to CASSSTGRNSPLHF.

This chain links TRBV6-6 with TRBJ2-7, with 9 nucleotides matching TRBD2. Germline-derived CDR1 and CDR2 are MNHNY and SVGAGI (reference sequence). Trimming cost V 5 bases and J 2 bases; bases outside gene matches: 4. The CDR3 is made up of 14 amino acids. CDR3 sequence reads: CASSPLAGPYEQYF. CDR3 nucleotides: TGTGCCAGCAGTCCCCTAGCGGGACCCTACGAGCAGTACTTC.

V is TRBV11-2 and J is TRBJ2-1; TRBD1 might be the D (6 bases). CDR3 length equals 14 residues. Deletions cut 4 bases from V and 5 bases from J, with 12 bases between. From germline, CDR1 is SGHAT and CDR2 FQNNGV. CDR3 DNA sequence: TGTGCCAGCAGCTCTAGTGACAGGAACAATGAGCAGTTCTTC. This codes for CASSSSDRNNEQFF.

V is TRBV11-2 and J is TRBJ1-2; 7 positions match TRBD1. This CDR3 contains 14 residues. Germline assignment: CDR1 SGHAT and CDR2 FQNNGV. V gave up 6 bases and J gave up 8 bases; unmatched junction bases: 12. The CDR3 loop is CASRTGKGAEGYTF. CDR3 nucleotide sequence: TGTGCCAGCAGGACAGGGAAGGGGGCGGAGGGCTACACCTTC.

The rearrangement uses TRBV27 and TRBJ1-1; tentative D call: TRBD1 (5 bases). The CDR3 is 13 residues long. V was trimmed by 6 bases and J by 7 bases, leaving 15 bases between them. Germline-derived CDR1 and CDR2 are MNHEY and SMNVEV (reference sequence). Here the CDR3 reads CASSVIGGREAFF. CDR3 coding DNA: TGTGCCAGCAGCGTCATCGGGGGTCGTGAAGCTTTCTTT.

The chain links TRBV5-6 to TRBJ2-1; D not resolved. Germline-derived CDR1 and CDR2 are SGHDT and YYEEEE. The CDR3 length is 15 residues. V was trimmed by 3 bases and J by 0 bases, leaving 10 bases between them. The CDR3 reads CASSSILSSYNEQFF. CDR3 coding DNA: TGTGCCAGCAGCTCTATCCTGAGCTCCTACAATGAGCAGTTCTTC.

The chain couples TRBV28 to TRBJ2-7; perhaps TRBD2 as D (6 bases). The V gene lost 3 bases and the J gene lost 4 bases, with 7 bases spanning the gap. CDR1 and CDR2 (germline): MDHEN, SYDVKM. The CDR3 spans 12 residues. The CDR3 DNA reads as TGTGCCAGCAGTTTGGGGGGATACGAGCAGTACTTC. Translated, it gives CASSLGGYEQYF.

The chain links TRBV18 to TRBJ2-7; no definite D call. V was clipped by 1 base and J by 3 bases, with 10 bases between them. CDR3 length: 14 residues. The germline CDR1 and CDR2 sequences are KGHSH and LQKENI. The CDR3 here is CASSPRQESYEQYF. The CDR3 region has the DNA TGTGCCAGCTCACCACGGCAGGAAAGCTACGAGCAGTACTTC.

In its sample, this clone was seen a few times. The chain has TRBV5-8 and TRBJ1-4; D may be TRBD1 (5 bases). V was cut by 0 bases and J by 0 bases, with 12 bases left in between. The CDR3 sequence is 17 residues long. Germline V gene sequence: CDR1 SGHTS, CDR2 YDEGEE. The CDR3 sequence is CASSLGAGPTTNEKLFF. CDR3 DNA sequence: TGTGCCAGCAGCTTGGGTGCGGGACCGACAACTAATGAAAAACTGTTTTTT. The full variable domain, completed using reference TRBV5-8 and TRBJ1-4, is EAGVTQSPTHLIKTRGQQATLRCSPISGHTSVYWYQQALGLGLQFLLWYDEGEERNRGNFPPRFSGRQFPNYSSELNVNALELEDSALYLCASSLGAGPTTNEKLFFGSGTQLSVL.

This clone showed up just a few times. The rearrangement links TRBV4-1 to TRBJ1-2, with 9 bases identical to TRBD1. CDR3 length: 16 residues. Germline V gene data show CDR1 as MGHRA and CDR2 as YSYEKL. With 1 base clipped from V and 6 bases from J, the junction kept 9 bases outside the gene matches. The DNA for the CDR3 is TGCGCCAGCAGCCAAGCCTACACAGGGGGCGCCGATGGCTACACCTTC. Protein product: CASSQAYTGGADGYTF.